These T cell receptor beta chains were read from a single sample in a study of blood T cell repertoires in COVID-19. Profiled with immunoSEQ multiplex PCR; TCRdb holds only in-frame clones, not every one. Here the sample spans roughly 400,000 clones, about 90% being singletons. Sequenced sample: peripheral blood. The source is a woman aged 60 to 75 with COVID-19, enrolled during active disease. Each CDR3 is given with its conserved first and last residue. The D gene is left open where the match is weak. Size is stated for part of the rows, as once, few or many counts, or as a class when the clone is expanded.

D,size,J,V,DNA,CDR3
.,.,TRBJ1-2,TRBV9,TGTGCCAGCAGCGCTCGCTACAACTATGGCTACACCTTC,CASSARYNYGYTF
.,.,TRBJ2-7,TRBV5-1,TGCGCCAGCAGCTTTGTGACAGGCCATCGCTACGAGCAGTACTTC,CASSFVTGHRYEQYF
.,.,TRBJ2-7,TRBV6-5,TGTGCCAGCAGCTGGGGGGGCCCTTACGAGCAGTACTTC,CASSWGGPYEQYF
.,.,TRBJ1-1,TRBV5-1,TGCGCCAGCAGCTGGAACATAATAGGCGGGGCGTATAGGTTGAACACTGAAGCTTTCTTT,CASSWNIIGGAYRLNTEAFF
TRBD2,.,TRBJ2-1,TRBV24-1,TGTGCCACCGGGGCTAGCGGGGGGCGACTCGATGAGCAGTTCTTC,CATGASGGRLDEQFF
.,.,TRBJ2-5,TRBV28,TGTGCCAGCATCCGAAGGGTATCACCCTACGAGGGAGAGACCCAGTACTTC,CASIRRVSPYEGETQYF
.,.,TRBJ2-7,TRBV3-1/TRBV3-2,TGTGCCAGCAGCCTCCACAGGGATCTTTCCTACGAGCAGTACTTC,CASSLHRDLSYEQYF
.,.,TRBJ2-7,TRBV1,TGCACCAGCAGCCAAGATTTAGAGGACAGGAATAGGTACGAGCAGTACTTC,CTSSQDLEDRNRYEQYF
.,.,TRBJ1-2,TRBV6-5,TGTGCCAGCAGTTACACGGTCCCGGGGTCATACGGTGGCTACACCTTC,CASSYTVPGSYGGYTF
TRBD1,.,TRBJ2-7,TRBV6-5,TGTGCCAGCCTTGACAGGGATCGGTCCTACGAGCAGTACTTC,CASLDRDRSYEQYF
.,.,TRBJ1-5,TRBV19,TGTGCCAGTAGTCTGCTGCCATTCATTAGACAGCCCCAGCATTTT,CASSLLPFIRQPQHF
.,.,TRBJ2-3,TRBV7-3,TGTGCCAGCAGCTTAAATGGCGGGGTGGTCACGGATACGCAGTATTTT,CASSLNGGVVTDTQYF
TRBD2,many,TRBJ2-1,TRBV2,TGTGCCAGCAGTGTCGGGACTAGAACCGGTGAGCAGTTCTTC,CASSVGTRTGEQFF
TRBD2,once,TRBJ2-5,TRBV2,TGTGCCAGCAGTGAAGAGTGGACTAGCAGAGAGACCCAGTACTTC,CASSEEWTSRETQYF
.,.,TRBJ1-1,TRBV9,TGTGCCAGCAGTCAAACAGCGAACACTGAAGCTTTCTTT,CASSQTANTEAFF
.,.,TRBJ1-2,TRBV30,TGTGCCTCACATCCCCTCGATGGCTACACCTTC,CASHPLDGYTF
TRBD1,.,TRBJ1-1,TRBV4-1,TGCGCCAGCAGCCCCGGGACAGGGGCTTGGGACACTGAAGCTTTCTTT,CASSPGTGAWDTEAFF
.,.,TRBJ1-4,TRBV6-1,TGTGCCAGCAGTGAAAGAGGTTACGAAAAACTGTTTTTT,CASSERGYEKLFF
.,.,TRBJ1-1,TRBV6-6,TGTGCCAGCAGTTACTCGATACAGGGGAACACTGAAGCTTTCTTT,CASSYSIQGNTEAFF
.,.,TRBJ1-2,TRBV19,TGTGCCAGTAGTATTCAGGCGGGGAACTATGGCTACACCTTC,CASSIQAGNYGYTF
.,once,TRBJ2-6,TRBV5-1,TGCGCCAGCAGCTTGAGTAGCTCCTCTGGGGCCAACGTCCTGACTTTC,CASSLSSSSGANVLTF
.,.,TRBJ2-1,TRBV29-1,TGCAGCGTTGTGCGTTCAGGGGCCTTTGACAATGAGCAGTTCTTC,CSVVRSGAFDNEQFF
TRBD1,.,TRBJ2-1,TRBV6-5,TGTGCCAGCAGTCCACGGGACAGACGGTTGCAGTTCTTC,CASSPRDRRLQFF
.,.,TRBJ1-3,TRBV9,TGTGCCAGCAGCGTCGCAGTCTCTGGAAACACCATATATTTT,CASSVAVSGNTIYF
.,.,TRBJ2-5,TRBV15,TGTGCCACCAGCAGAGATCTAACTAACCAAGAGACCCAGTACTTC,CATSRDLTNQETQYF
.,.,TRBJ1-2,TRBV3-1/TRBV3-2,TGTGCCAGCAGCCATCCCCTAGGGGCGGGAGGCTACACCTTC,CASSHPLGAGGYTF
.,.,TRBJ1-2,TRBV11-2,TGTGCCAGCAGCTTACAGGGCAGTTATGGCTATGGCTACACCTTC,CASSLQGSYGYGYTF
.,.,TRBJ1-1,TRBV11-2,TGTGCCAGCAGCTTAGTAACAGGAAGAGCGAACACTGAAGCTTTCTTT,CASSLVTGRANTEAFF
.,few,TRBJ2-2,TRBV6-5,TGTGCCAGCAGCCCAACAGGGCCGTACACCGGGGAGCTGTTTTTT,CASSPTGPYTGELFF
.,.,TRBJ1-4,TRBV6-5,TGTGCCAGCAGGACGCCGGGTTATGGCGGAAAACTGTTTTTT,CASRTPGYGGKLFF
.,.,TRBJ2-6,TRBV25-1,TGTGCCAGCACCCAGGCCCGCTCTGGGGCCAACGTCCTGACTTTC,CASTQARSGANVLTF
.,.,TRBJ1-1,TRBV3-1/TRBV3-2,TGTGCCAGCAGCCAAGTCAGGGCCTCCACTGAAGCTTTCTTT,CASSQVRASTEAFF
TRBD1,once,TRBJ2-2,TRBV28,TGTGCCACATTTAACGACAGGGGCCCTACGAACACCGGGGAGCTGTTTTTT,CATFNDRGPTNTGELFF
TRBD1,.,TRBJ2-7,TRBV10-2,TGCGCCAGCAAGCCGGGACAGGGCTACGAGCAGTACTTC,CASKPGQGYEQYF
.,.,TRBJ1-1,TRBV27,TGTGCCAGCAGTACAGGAGTTATGAACACTGAAGCTTTCTTT,CASSTGVMNTEAFF
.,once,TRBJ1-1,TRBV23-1,TGCGCCAGCAGTCAAGGAGCCGAGAAAGCTTTCTTT,CASSQGAEKAFF
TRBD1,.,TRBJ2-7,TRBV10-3,TGTGCCATCAGGACAGGGTTTCTCGGTAATGGCGAGCAGTACTTC,CAIRTGFLGNGEQYF
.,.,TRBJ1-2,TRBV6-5,TGTGCCAGCAGGCCCTGGGGCAGGGACTATGGCTACACCTTC,CASRPWGRDYGYTF
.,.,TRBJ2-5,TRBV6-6,TGTGCCAGCAGTTACTCTTCGGGTGAGACCCAGTACTTC,CASSYSSGETQYF
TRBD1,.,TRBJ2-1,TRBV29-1,TGCAGCGTTCGAGGGACAGGGGTCTCAAGGGAGCAGTTCTTC,CSVRGTGVSREQFF
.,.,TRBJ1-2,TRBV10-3,TGTGCCATCAGTGGCCCGGCTAGAGGCTACACCTTC,CAISGPARGYTF
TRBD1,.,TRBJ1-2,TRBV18,TGTGCCAGCTCACTTCCGGGACAGGGCGTCTATGGCTACACCTTC,CASSLPGQGVYGYTF
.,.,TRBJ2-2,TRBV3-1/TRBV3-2,TGTGCCAGCAGCCAAGATACTGCAGGTGGGGAGCTGTTTTTT,CASSQDTAGGELFF
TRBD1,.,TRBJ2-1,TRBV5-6,TGTGCCAGCAGTCGACAGGGGGGGTCCTACAATGAGCAGTTCTTC,CASSRQGGSYNEQFF
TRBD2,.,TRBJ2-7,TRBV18,TGTGCCAGCTCACCGCAGACGGGAAGTAGCGGGGGTCCCTACGAGCAGTACTTC,CASSPQTGSSGGPYEQYF
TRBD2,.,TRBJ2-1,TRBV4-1,TGCGCCAGCAGCTCCCAAACTAGCGGGGTCGCCTACAATGAGCAGTTCTTC,CASSSQTSGVAYNEQFF
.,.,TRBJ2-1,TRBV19,TGTGCCAGTAGTCTGGCGACAGCCAATGAGCAGTTCTTC,CASSLATANEQFF
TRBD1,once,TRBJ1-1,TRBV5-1,TGCGCCAGCAGCCGATTAGACAGGGGGAACACTGAAGCTTTCTTT,CASSRLDRGNTEAFF
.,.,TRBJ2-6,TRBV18,TGTGCCAGCTCACTTACTGACTTGGGGGGCTCTGGGGCCAACGTCCTGACTTTC,CASSLTDLGGSGANVLTF
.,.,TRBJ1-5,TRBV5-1,TGCGCCAGCAGCTTAAGTCCGGGGGATCAGCCCCAGCATTTT,CASSLSPGDQPQHF